Listed here are 18 T cell receptor beta chains from one sample, sequenced in a study of T cell changes during pregnancy in multiple sclerosis. Sequenced by immunoSEQ multiplex PCR; TCRdb stores in-frame clones only, minus some. The sample lists about 44,000 clones, approximately 90% occurring once. The sequencing here drew on CD8+ T cells from peripheral blood mononuclear cells, taken after pregnancy. These receptors were obtained from a female donor in good health, enrolled as a control in a pregnancy study.

Only one count was recorded for this clone. The DNA for the CDR3 is TGTGCCAGCAGTGACTCTCGGGGTGAACCTTACAATGAGCAGTTCTTC. Its translation is CASSDSRGEPYNEQFF. This rearrangement joins TRBV6-4 to TRBJ2-1; possibly TRBD2 for D (5 bases). This CDR3 comprises 16 residues. Trimming shortened V by 0 bases and J by 4 bases, and 13 bases separated the two germline ends. CDR1 and CDR2 (germline): MRHNA, SNTAGT.

This chain joins TRBV7-2 and TRBJ1-6; D call uncertain. The CDR3 covers 16 residues. Germline V gives CDR1 SGHTA, CDR2 FQGNSA. V lost 6 bases and J lost 1, with 13 bases in between. This chain's CDR3 is CASSSRSLSYNSPLHF. In nucleotides, the CDR3 is TGTGCCAGCAGTTCACGGAGTCTTTCCTATAATTCACCCCTCCACTTT.

The chain couples TRBV25-1 to TRBJ1-2, with unresolved D. CDR3 size: 12 residues. The V gene's germline CDR1 is MGHDK and CDR2 SYGVNS. V gave up 4 bases and J gave up 7 bases, with 10 bases separating them. CDR3 in DNA: TGTGCCAGCAGTGTGCCTGAGGGTGGCTACACCTTC. Protein product: CASSVPEGGYTF.

Details on this clone: Within the sample, other DNA sequences also encode this same CDR3. The chain carries TRBV18 and TRBJ1-2; D gene uncertain. CDR1 is KGHSH, CDR2 LQKENI, per germline. The CDR3 is 14 amino acids. Trimming removed 3 bases at V and 4 bases at J, with 12 bases between. CDR3 coding DNA: TGTGCCAGCTCACCCCCTACCGAGTCCTATGGCTACACCTTC. Residues: CASSPPTESYGYTF.

The chain combines TRBV7-9 with TRBJ2-7; possible D gene TRBD1, 5 bases. V dropped 4 bases and J dropped 4 bases, with 14 bases sitting between them. Germline V lookup: CDR1 SEHNR, CDR2 FQNEAQ (reference sequence). CDR3 size: 14 residues. Here the CDR3 reads CASSSATDRYEQYF. In DNA form, the CDR3 reads TGTGCCAGCAGCTCGGCGACCGACAGATACGAGCAGTACTTC.

The genes are TRBV7-6 and TRBJ1-4; perhaps TRBD1 as D (5 bases). The CDR3 loop spans 16 amino acids. Germline V gives CDR1 SGHVS, CDR2 FNYEAQ. V lost 5 bases and J lost 4, with 17 bases in between. CDR3 in amino acids: CASSEGGVGLNEKLFF. For the CDR3, the DNA is TGTGCCAGCAGCGAAGGAGGGGTCGGGCTTAATGAAAAACTGTTTTTT.

The rearrangement joins TRBV15 to TRBJ1-1; 11 bases agree with TRBD1. The V segment lost 3 bases and the J segment 1 base; nucleotides outside the gene matches: 4. From germline, CDR1 is LNHNV and CDR2 YYDKDF (reference sequence). CDR3 length: 16 residues. The CDR3 region is CATSSWDRGWNTEAFF. CDR3 bases: TGTGCCACCAGCAGTTGGGACAGGGGGTGGAACACTGAAGCTTTCTTT.

The chain is built from TRBV29-1 and TRBJ2-7, with D perhaps matching TRBD2 (6 bases). Trimming took off 1 base at V and 5 bases at J, with 18 bases between the two ends. CDR1 is SQVTM, CDR2 ANQGSEA, per germline. The CDR3 length is 15 residues. In DNA, the CDR3 is TGCAGCGTTGAAGTAGGCGGGGTGGATGTCAACGAGCAGTACTTC. It translates to CSVEVGGVDVNEQYF.

V is TRBV9 and J is TRBJ2-2, with a tentative D call TRBD2 (7 bases). V lost 3 bases and J 6 bases, leaving 21 bases between the germline ends. The CDR3 has 17 amino acids. Germline V lookup: CDR1 SGDLS, CDR2 YYNGEE. The CDR3 bases are TGTGCCAGCAGCGAGCCGGGGGGCGCCGGCTGGGCCGGGGAGCTGTTTTTT. Translated: CASSEPGGAGWAGELFF.

This clone came up a few times. This chain connects TRBV9 to TRBJ1-2; D gene ambiguous. The germline V gene encodes CDR1 SGDLS and CDR2 YYNGEE. The CDR3 runs to 13 residues. The V and J ends lost 4 bases and 4 bases respectively, with 11 bases between them. For the CDR3, the DNA is TGTGCCAGCAGCCCTACAGAGATCTATGGCTACACCTTC. Residues: CASSPTEIYGYTF.

This clone occurred many times. The chain employs TRBV4-3 and TRBJ1-5, with D hard to call. The V gene lost 3 bases and the J gene lost 7 bases, with 10 bases spanning the gap. This CDR3 is 13 amino acids long. Looked up from germline, CDR1 is LGHNA and CDR2 is YSLEER. The CDR3 loop reads CASSHAREQPQHF. The CDR3 DNA reads TGCGCCAGCAGCCACGCCCGGGAACAGCCCCAGCATTTT.

The chain is built from TRBV7-2 and TRBJ2-2; perhaps TRBD2 as D (5 bases). This CDR3 spans 14 amino acids. With 3 bases removed from V and 6 bases from J, the gap between germline ends came to 11 bases. Germline V gene data show CDR1 as SGHTA and CDR2 as FQGNSA. The CDR3 here is CASSFRGESGELFF. The CDR3, as DNA: TGTGCCAGCAGCTTTCGTGGGGAGTCCGGGGAGCTGTTTTTT. Full variable domain (remainder filled in from reference TRBV7-2 and TRBJ2-2): GAGVSQSPSNKVTEKGKDVELRCDPISGHTALYWYRQSLGQGLEFLIYFQGNSAPDKSGLPSDRFSAERTGGSVSTLTIQRTQQEDSAVYLCASSFRGESGELFFGEGSRLTVL.

This sequence joins TRBV9 and TRBJ2-1, with 7 bases aligning to TRBD2. J lost 5 bases, V lost 0 bases, and 8 bases had no gene match. CDR3 length: 16 amino acids. CDR1 and CDR2 from the germline V gene are SGDLS and YYNGEE. CDR3 residues: CASSVAGGRGDNEQFF. Written as DNA, the CDR3 is TGTGCCAGCAGCGTAGCCGGGGGGAGGGGCGACAATGAGCAGTTCTTC.

In DNA, the CDR3 is TGTGCCAGCAGCGTAGCGAGCACCGGGGAGCTGTTTTTT. Its protein is CASSVASTGELFF. The gene calls are TRBV9 and TRBJ2-2, with D unclear. V lost 0 bases, J lost 4 bases, and 4 bases lay in between. This CDR3 contains 13 residues. Germline assignment: CDR1 SGDLS and CDR2 YYNGEE.

This chain joins TRBV5-1 and TRBJ1-2; D is undetermined. Trimming shortened V by 1 base and J by 2 bases, and 6 bases separated the two germline ends. The germline V gene has CDR1 SGHRS and CDR2 YFSETQ. The CDR3 runs to 13 residues. CDR3 sequence (DNA): TGCGCCAGCAGCTTGACTGAGAACTATGGCTACACCTTC. Its translation is CASSLTENYGYTF.

The chain links TRBV2 to TRBJ1-1; TRBD1 matches at 8 bases. V lost 5 bases and J lost 0; bases outside the gene matches: 8. This CDR3 has 16 amino acids. Germline loops: CDR1 SNHLY, CDR2 FYNNEI. The chain's CDR3 is CASSPPGQDLNTEAFF. CDR3 DNA sequence: TGTGCCAGCAGTCCACCGGGACAGGATCTGAACACTGAAGCTTTCTTT.

The chain combines TRBV7-9 with TRBJ2-1; D not resolved. The CDR3 length is 12 residues. V was clipped by 6 bases and J by 10 bases, with 13 bases between them. Germline V gives CDR1 SEHNR, CDR2 FQNEAQ (reference sequence). The CDR3 DNA follows: TGTGCCAGCAGTCCCGGGTCCTCAGAGCAGTTCTTC. Translation: CASSPGSSEQFF. Combining the CDR3 with reference TRBV7-9 and TRBJ2-1 gives the whole variable domain DTGVSQNPRHKITKRGQNVTFRCDPISEHNRLYWYRQTLGQGPEFLTYFQNEAQLEKSRLLSDRFSAERPKGSFSTLEIQRTEQGDSAMYLCASSPGSSEQFFGPGTRLTVL.

CDR3 loop: CASRDSSEKLFF. The DNA of the CDR3 is TGTGCCAGCAGAGACAGTTCTGAAAAACTGTTTTTT. The V call is TRBV27, the J call TRBJ1-4, with a weak D call TRBD1 (5 bases). From germline, CDR1 is MNHEY and CDR2 SMNVEV (reference sequence). The CDR3 consists of 12 residues. Trimming pared 6 bases from V and 7 bases from J, leaving 9 bases between.